This T cell receptor (beta chain) was found in a study of T cells in Graves' hyperthyroidism and ophthalmopathy. Trimming cost V 1 base and J 1 base; bases outside gene matches: 3. The CDR3 covers 15 residues. Per germline, CDR1 MDHEN and CDR2 SYDVKM. This clonotype was detected ten times or more. The study based diagnoses on clinical symptoms, serum thyroxine and TRAb, thyroid ultrasound and orbital computed tomography. PBMCs were derived from 7.5 to 10 ml fresh peripheral blood. The TCR beta CDR3 regions underwent amplification using RNA transcripts as the source. TCR CDR3 regions were first amplified by RT-PCR with HTBI primers. TCRdb reprocessed the multiplex PCR reads via MiXCR and lists one record per CDR3 protein. The profile covers 300,000 to 450,000 distinct CDR3 sequences, with more than 13% appearing a single time and over 25% taken by the ten largest.

The sequenced sample was blood. V usage is TRBV28 and J usage is TRBJ1-2, with 7 positions matching TRBD1. The TCR originated in a woman aged 25 to 45 with Graves' hyperthyroidism. CDR3 coding DNA: TGTGCCAGCAGTTTATCGGGACAGATTAACTATGGCTACACCTTC. Translated, it gives CASSLSGQINYGYTF.